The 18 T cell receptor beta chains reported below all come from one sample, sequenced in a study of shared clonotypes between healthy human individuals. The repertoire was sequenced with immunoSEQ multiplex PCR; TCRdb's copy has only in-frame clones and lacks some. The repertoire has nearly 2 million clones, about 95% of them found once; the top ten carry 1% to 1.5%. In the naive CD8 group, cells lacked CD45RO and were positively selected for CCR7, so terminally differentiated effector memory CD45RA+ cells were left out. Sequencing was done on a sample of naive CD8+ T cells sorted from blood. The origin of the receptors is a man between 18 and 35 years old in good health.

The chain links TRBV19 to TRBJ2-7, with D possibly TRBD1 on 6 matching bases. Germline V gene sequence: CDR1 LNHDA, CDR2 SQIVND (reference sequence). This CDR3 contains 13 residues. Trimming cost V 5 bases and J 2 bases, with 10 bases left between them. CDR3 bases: TGTGCCAGTAGTTGGGACACCGCCTACGAGCAGTACTTC. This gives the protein CASSWDTAYEQYF.

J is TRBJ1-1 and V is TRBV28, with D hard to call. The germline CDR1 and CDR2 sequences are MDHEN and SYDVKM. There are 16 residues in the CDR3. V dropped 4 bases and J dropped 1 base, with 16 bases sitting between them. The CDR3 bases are TGTGCCAGCAGTTCTGTGGACCTCGAATGGAACACTGAAGCTTTCTTT. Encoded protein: CASSSVDLEWNTEAFF.

The CDR3 loop is CASSFGHEQFF. DNA of the CDR3: TGTGCCAGCAGCTTCGGACATGAGCAGTTCTTC. The rearrangement links TRBV5-4 to TRBJ2-1; no clear D. The CDR3 contains 11 residues. V lost 2 bases and J lost 8, with 5 bases in between. Germline CDR1 is SGHNT and CDR2 is YYREEE (reference sequence). Looking up the rest from reference TRBV5-4 and TRBJ2-1 gives the full variable domain: ETGVTQSPTHLIKTRGQQVTLRCSSQSGHNTVSWYQQALGQGPQFIFQYYREEENGRGNFPPRFSGLQFPNYSSELNVNALELDDSALYLCASSFGHEQFFGPGTRLTVL.

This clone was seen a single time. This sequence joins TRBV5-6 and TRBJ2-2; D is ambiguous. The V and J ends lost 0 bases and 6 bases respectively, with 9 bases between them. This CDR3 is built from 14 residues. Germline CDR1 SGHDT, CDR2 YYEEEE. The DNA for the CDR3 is TGTGCCAGCAGCTTGGAAGCGATCGCCGGGGAGCTGTTTTTT. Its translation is CASSLEAIAGELFF.

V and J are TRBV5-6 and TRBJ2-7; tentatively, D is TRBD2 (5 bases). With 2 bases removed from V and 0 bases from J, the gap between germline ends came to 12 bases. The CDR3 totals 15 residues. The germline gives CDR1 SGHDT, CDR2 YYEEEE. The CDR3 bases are TGTGCCAGCAGCTTTCGGGGTAGGGCCTCCTACGAGCAGTACTTC. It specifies CASSFRGRASYEQYF.

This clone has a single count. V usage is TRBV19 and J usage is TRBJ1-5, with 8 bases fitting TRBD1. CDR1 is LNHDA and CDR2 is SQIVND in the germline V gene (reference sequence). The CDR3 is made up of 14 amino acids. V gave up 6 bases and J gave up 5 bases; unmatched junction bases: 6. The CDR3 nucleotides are TGTGCCAGTAGACGCCAGGGGGCTGATCAGCCCCAGCATTTT. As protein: CASRRQGADQPQHF.

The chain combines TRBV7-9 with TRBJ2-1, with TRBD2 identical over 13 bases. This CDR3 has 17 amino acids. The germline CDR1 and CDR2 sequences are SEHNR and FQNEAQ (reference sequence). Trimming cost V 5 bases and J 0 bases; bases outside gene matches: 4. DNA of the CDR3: TGTGCCAGCAGCCAGGGACTAGCGGGGACCTCCTACAATGAGCAGTTCTTC. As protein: CASSQGLAGTSYNEQFF.

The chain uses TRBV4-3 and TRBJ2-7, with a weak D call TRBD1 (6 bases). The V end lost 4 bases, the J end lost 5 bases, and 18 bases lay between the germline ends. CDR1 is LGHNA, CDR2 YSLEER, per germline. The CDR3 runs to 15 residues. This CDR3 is CASSLLTSAGDEQYF. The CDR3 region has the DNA TGCGCCAGCAGCCTACTAACTTCAGCAGGGGACGAGCAGTACTTC.

The CDR3 bases are TGTGCCAGCAGCCCCGGGACAGGCTTCTCTGGGGCCAACGTCCTGACTTTC. Translation: CASSPGTGFSGANVLTF. The V and J genes are TRBV7-9 and TRBJ2-6; TRBD1 agrees at 8 bases. V dropped 5 bases and J dropped 0; count of bases not matched to a gene: 6. The CDR3 runs to 17 residues. Germline assignment: CDR1 SEHNR and CDR2 FQNEAQ (reference sequence).

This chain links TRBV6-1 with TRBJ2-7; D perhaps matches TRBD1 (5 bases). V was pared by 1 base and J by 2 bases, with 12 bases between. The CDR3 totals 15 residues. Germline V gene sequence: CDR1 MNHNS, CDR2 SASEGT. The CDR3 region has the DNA TGTGCCAGCAGTGAAGGACCAGGACATACCTACGAGCAGTACTTC. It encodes CASSEGPGHTYEQYF.

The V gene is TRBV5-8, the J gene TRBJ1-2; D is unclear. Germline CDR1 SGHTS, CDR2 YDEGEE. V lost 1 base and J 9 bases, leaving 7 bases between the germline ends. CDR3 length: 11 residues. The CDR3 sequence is CASSLSPRYTF. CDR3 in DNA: TGTGCCAGCAGCTTGAGTCCCCGCTACACCTTC.

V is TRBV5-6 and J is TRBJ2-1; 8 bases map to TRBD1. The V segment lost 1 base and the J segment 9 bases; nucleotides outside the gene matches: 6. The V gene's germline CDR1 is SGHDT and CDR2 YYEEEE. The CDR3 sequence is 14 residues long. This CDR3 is CASSLPQGAVEQFF. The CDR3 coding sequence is TGTGCCAGCAGCTTGCCCCAGGGGGCAGTTGAGCAGTTCTTC.

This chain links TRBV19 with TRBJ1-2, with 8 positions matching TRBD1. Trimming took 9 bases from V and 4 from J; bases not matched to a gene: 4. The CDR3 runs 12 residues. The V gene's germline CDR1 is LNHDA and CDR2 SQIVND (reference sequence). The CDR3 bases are TGTGCCAGCCAGACAGGGGTCTATGGCTACACCTTC. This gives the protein CASQTGVYGYTF.

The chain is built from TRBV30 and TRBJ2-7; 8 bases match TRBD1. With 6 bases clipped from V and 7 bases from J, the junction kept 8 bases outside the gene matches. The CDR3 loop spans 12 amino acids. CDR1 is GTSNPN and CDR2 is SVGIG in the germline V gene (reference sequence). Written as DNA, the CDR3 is TGTGCCTGTCCGGGACAGGACCGGGAGCAGTACTTC. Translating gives CACPGQDREQYF.

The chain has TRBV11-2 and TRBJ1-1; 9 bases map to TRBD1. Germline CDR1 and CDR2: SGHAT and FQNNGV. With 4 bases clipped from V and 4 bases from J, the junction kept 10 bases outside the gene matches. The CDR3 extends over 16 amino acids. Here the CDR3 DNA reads TGTGCCAGCAGCTCCTGGACAGGGGCGGGGCGCACTGAAGCTTTCTTT. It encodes CASSSWTGAGRTEAFF.

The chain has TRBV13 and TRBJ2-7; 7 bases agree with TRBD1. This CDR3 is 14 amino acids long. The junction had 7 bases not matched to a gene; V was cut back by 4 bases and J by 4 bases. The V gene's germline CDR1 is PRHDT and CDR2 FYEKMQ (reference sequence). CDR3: CASSSYRGSYEQYF. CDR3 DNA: TGTGCCAGCAGCTCCTACAGGGGTTCGTACGAGCAGTACTTC.

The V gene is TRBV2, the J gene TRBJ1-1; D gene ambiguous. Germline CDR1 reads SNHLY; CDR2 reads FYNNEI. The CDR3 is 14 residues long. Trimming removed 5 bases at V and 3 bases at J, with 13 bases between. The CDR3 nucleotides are TGTGCCAGCAGTCCGCGGACGGTGGACACTGAAGCTTTCTTT. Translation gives CASSPRTVDTEAFF.

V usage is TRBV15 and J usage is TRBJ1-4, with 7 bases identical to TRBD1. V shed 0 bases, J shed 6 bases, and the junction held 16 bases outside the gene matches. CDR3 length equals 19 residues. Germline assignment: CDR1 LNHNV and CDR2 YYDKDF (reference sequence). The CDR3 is CATSRDRTPAGGRDEKLFF. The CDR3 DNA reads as TGTGCCACCAGCAGAGATCGAACGCCGGCAGGGGGGCGAGATGAAAAACTGTTTTTT.